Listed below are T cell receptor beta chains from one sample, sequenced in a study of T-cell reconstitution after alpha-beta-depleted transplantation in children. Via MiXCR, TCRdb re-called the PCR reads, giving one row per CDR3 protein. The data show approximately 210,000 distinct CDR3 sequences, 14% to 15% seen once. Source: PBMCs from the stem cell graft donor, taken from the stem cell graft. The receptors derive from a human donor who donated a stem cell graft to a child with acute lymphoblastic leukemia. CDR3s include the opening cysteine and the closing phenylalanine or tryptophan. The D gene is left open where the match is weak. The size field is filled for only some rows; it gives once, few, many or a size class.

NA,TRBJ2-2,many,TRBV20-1,CSAREVNTGELFF,TGCAGTGCTAGAGAAGTCAACACCGGGGAGCTGTTTTTT
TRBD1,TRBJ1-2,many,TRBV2,CASSPWVDRGYGYTF,TGTGCCAGCAGTCCGTGGGTGGACAGGGGGTATGGCTACACCTTC
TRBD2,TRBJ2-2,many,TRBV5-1,CASRTTSGPTGELFF,TGCGCCAGCAGGACGACTAGCGGTCCTACCGGGGAGCTGTTTTTT
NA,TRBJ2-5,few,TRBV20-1,CSARPPLREAIETQYF,TGCAGTGCTAGACCGCCTCTGAGGGAAGCCATCGAGACCCAGTACTTC
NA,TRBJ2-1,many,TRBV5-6,CASSLAGGYSYNEQFF,TGTGCCAGCAGCTTGGCAGGGGGGTACTCCTACAATGAGCAGTTCTTC
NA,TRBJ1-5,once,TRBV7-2,CASSLDGDINQPQHF,TGTGCCAGCAGCTTAGATGGGGATATCAATCAGCCCCAGCATTTT
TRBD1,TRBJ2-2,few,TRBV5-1,CASRRQGVIAGELFF,TGCGCCAGCAGGAGACAGGGGGTGATCGCCGGGGAGCTGTTTTTT
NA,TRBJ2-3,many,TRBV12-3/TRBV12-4,CASSVSGADTQYF,TGTGCCAGCAGTGTGTCAGGGGCAGATACGCAGTATTTT
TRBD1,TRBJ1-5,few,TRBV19,CASRQGASNQPQHF,TGTGCCAGTAGACAGGGGGCAAGCAATCAGCCCCAGCATTTT
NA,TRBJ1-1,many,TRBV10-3,CAITAGGMNTEAFF,TGTGCCATCACAGCTGGCGGAATGAACACTGAAGCTTTCTTT
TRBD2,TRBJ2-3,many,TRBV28,CASSPRAGWGGGTDTQYF,TGTGCCAGCAGTCCCCGAGCGGGATGGGGGGGAGGCACAGATACGCAGTATTTT
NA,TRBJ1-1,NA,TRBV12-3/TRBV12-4,CASSLFRGPTEAFF,TGTGCCAGCAGTTTATTCAGGGGCCCCACTGAAGCTTTCTTT
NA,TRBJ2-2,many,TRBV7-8,CASSLTLNTGELFF,TGTGCCAGCAGCTTAACCCTGAACACCGGGGAGCTGTTTTTT
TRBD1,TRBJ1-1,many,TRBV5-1,CASSLDRGNTEAFF,TGTGCCAGCTCACTGGACAGGGGGAACACTGAAGCTTTCTTT
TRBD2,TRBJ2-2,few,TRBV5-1,CASSLGASGRVITGELFF,TGCGCCAGCAGCTTGGGGGCTAGCGGGAGAGTTATCACCGGGGAGCTGTTTTTT
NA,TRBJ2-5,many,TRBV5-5,CASSLVTTQETQYF,TGTGCCAGCAGCTTGGTGACAACCCAAGAGACCCAGTACTTC
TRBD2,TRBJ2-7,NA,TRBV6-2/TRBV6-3,CASSYHGLAPTGIEQYF,TGTGCCAGCAGTTACCATGGACTAGCTCCTACAGGGATCGAGCAGTACTTC
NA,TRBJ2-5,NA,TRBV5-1,CASSLLGQETQYF,TGCGCCAGCAGCTTGTTGGGACAAGAGACCCAGTACTTC
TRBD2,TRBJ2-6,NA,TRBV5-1,CASSTPGLAGGSGANVLTF,TGCGCCAGCTCGACACCGGGACTAGCGGGAGGGTCCGGGGCCAACGTCCTGACTTTC
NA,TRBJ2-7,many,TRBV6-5,CASSYFGRFYEQYF,TGTGCCAGCAGTTACTTCGGCAGATTCTACGAGCAGTACTTC
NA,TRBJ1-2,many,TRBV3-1,CASSQVGGGGYTF,TGTGCCAGCAGCCAAGTAGGGGGGGGAGGCTACACCTTC
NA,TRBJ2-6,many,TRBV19,CASAPGAGANVLTF,TGTGCCAGTGCCCCCGGGGCTGGGGCCAACGTCCTGACTTTC
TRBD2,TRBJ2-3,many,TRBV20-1,CSGAAGLAGVGASTDTQYF,TGCAGTGGGGCGGCGGGACTAGCGGGAGTAGGGGCTAGCACAGATACGCAGTATTTT
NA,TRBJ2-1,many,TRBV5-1,CASSSNYNEQFF,TGCGCCAGCAGCTCTAACTACAATGAGCAGTTCTTC
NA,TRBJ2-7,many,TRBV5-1,CASSLSVAATYEQYF,TGCGCCAGCAGCTTGTCGGTAGCGGCCACCTACGAGCAGTACTTC
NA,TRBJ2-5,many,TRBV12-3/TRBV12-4,CASRGTPETQYF,TGTGCCAGCAGAGGGACTCCCGAGACCCAGTACTTC
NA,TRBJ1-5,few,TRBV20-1,CSAAISNQPQHF,TGCAGTGCCGCAATTAGCAATCAGCCCCAGCATTTT
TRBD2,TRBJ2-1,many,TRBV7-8,CASSSLAGLYNEQFF,TGTGCCAGCAGCTCACTAGCGGGCCTCTACAATGAGCAGTTCTTC
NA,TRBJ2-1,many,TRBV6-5,CAAGDRRNEQFF,TGTGCCGCGGGGGACAGGAGGAATGAGCAGTTCTTC
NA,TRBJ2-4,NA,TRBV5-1,CASSLVGLAKNMQYF,TGCGCCAGCAGCTTGGTCGGTCTAGCCAAAAACATGCAGTACTTC
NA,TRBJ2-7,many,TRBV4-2,CASSQERGYEQYF,TGTGCCAGCAGCCAAGAAAGAGGATACGAGCAGTACTTC
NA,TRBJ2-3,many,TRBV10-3,CAISEAGEGADTQYF,TGTGCCATCAGTGAGGCCGGAGAGGGGGCAGATACGCAGTATTTT
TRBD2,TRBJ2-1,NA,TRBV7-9,CASSLHLAGSYNEQFF,TGTGCCAGCAGCTTACATCTAGCGGGATCCTACAATGAGCAGTTCTTC
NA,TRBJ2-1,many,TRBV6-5,CASSYSTVVQEIYNEQFF,TGTGCCAGCAGTTACTCGACAGTGGTACAGGAGATCTACAATGAGCAGTTCTTC
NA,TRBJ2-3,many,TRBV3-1,CASSQDTGLIPTDTQYF,TGTGCCAGCAGCCAAGACACAGGGTTAATTCCCACAGATACGCAGTATTTT
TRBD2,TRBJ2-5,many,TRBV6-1,CASRLAGVFGETQYF,TGTGCCAGCAGACTAGCGGGAGTTTTCGGAGAGACCCAGTACTTC
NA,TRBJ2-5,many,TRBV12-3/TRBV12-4,CASSMDYFGTQYF,TGTGCCAGCAGTATGGACTATTTCGGGACCCAGTACTTC
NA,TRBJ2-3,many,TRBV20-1,CSAPWESDTQYF,TGCAGTGCCCCGTGGGAGTCAGATACGCAGTATTTT
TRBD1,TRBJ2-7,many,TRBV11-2,CASSLELRQGSYEQYF,TGTGCCAGCAGCTTAGAGCTAAGACAGGGCTCCTACGAGCAGTACTTC
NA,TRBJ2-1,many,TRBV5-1,CASSLDSGRSYNEQFF,TGCGCCAGCAGCTTGGATTCGGGTCGGTCCTACAATGAGCAGTTCTTC
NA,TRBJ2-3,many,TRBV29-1,CSVGMRLSTDTQYF,TGCAGCGTTGGTATGCGGCTGAGCACAGATACGCAGTATTTT
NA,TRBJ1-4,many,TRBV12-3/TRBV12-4,CASSPFQGRNEKLFF,TGTGCCAGCAGTCCTTTTCAGGGGAGGAATGAAAAACTGTTTTTT
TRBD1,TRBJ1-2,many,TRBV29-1,CSGQGFTDGYTF,TGCAGCGGACAGGGTTTCACGGATGGCTACACCTTC
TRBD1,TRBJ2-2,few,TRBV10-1,CASSESRDRGTGELFF,TGCGCCAGCAGTGAGTCCCGGGACAGGGGGACCGGGGAGCTGTTTTTT
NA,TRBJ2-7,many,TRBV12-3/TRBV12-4,CASSHDYSSYEQYF,TGTGCCAGCAGCCACGACTACTCCTCCTACGAGCAGTACTTC
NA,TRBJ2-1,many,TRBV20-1,CSAVSSLLGDNEQFF,TGCAGTGCAGTCAGTAGTCTCCTGGGGGACAATGAGCAGTTCTTC
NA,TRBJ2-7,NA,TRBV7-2,CASSLEHPSYEQYF,TGTGCCAGCAGCTTAGAGCACCCTTCCTACGAGCAGTACTTC
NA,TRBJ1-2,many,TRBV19,CASSKSFAYGYTF,TGTGCCAGTAGTAAGAGCTTTGCCTATGGCTACACCTTC
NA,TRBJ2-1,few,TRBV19,CASRIRGGNEQFF,TGTGCCAGTAGGATAAGGGGTGGTAATGAGCAGTTCTTC
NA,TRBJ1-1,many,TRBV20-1,CSAAYRDTEAFF,TGCAGTGCTGCATATAGGGACACTGAAGCTTTCTTT
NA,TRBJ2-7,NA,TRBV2,CASKTSYEQYF,TGTGCCAGCAAAACTAGTTACGAGCAGTACTTC
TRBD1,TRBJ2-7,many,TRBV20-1,CSASLEWDRGPREQYF,TGCAGTGCTAGCCTCGAGTGGGACAGGGGGCCAAGGGAGCAGTACTTC
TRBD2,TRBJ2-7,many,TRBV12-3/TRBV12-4,CASRRTSGPSYEQYF,TGTGCCAGCAGGCGGACTAGCGGGCCTTCCTACGAGCAGTACTTC
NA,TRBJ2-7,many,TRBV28,CASSYRGYEQYF,TGTGCCAGCAGTTACCGGGGGTACGAGCAGTACTTC
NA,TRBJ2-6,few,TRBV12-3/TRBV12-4,CASRQAGANVLTF,TGTGCCAGCAGACAGGCTGGGGCCAACGTCCTGACTTTC
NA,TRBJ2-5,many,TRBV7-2,CASSLSPQETQYF,TGTGCCAGCAGCTTATCGCCGCAAGAGACCCAGTACTTC
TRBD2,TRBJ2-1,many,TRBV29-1,CSVEIAGGWNEQFF,TGCAGCGTTGAGATAGCGGGAGGGTGGAATGAGCAGTTCTTC
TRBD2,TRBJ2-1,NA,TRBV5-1,CASSVTSGGYNEQFF,TGCGCCAGCAGCGTAACTAGCGGTGGCTACAATGAGCAGTTCTTC
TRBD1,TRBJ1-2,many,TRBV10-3,CAISESGQGDGYTF,TGTGCCATCAGTGAGTCGGGACAGGGCGATGGCTACACCTTC
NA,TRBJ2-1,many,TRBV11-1,CASSLWSGRMEDRGNEQFF,TGTGCCAGCAGCTTATGGTCGGGCAGGATGGAGGATCGTGGCAATGAGCAGTTCTTC